This TCR beta chain was obtained from a study of T-cell reconstitution after alpha-beta-depleted transplantation in children. Overall study findings and caveats: Newly produced T cells mostly accounted for T-cell counts and diversity one year post-transplant. Reportedly, roughly two months post-transplant, alpha-beta T cells arose from several hundred expanded graft clones. Surviving recipient T cells and thymic progenitors produced the high day-60 TCRbeta diversity seen in some patients.

The CDR3 length is 15 residues. The germline CDR1 and CDR2 sequences are MNHEY and SMNVEV (reference sequence). V gave up 6 bases and J gave up 4 bases; unmatched junction bases: 7. Unique molecular identifiers tagged the TCRbeta library. TCRdb passed the PCR reads through MiXCR, listing each CDR3 protein once. The sample lists 780,000 or so distinct CDR3 sequences, approximately 15% occurring once. The table lists this clonotype with a few counts. As yet, its antigen is unknown. Here the sequenced sample was PBMCs, mostly from graft donor cells, taken 360 days after TCRalphabeta/CD19-depleted stem cell transplant. The chain joins TRBV27 to TRBJ2-7; 12 nucleotides agree with TRBD2. The sequence was obtained from a male patient younger than 18 who had a stem cell transplant for acute lymphoblastic leukemia, so the T cells may come from the graft donor. The CDR3 loop reads CASRTSGRHTYEQYF. CDR3 coding DNA: TGTGCCAGCAGAACTAGCGGGAGGCACACTTACGAGCAGTACTTC.